The 11 T cell receptor beta chains presented below share a single source sample, sequenced in a study of blood T cell repertoires in COVID-19 (TCRdb year 2020). Library creation used the immunoSEQ multiplex PCR assay. TCRdb limited this immuneACCESS table to in-frame rearrangements with V and J called. A share of clones is missing; checked studies link under half to unresolved V genes, and the rest is unexplained. For this sample there are 65,000 or so clones; approximately 82% appear just once. The ten largest clones add up to about 3.2% of the sample. The sample was peripheral blood. Receptor source: a man aged 55 to 69 with acute or convalescent COVID-19.

The genes are TRBV5-1 and TRBJ1-1; tentative D call: TRBD1 (6 bases). Looked up from germline, CDR1 is SGHRS and CDR2 is YFSETQ. The germline V and J ends were trimmed by 4 bases and 4 bases, with 11 bases remaining between them. The length of the CDR3 is 13 residues. This chain's CDR3 is CASSVRGLTEAFF. The CDR3 DNA reads as TGCGCCAGCAGCGTCAGGGGTCTCACTGAAGCTTTCTTT.

This chain joins TRBV18 and TRBJ1-6; D gene ambiguous. Per the germline V gene, CDR1 is KGHSH and CDR2 is LQKENI. The CDR3 has 15 residues. The V end was cut by 6 bases, the J end by 7 bases, with 16 bases between. This CDR3 is CASSTTEPVNSPLHF. In DNA form, the CDR3 reads TGTGCCAGCTCGACAACAGAGCCCGTAAATTCACCCCTCCACTTT. Complete variable domain (other parts from reference TRBV18 and TRBJ1-6): NAGVMQNPRHLVRRRGQEARLRCSPMKGHSHVYWYRQLPEEGLKFMVYLQKENIIDESGMPKERFSAEFPKEGPSILRIQQVVRGDSAAYFCASSTTEPVNSPLHFGNGTRLTVT.

The chain has TRBV7-9 and TRBJ2-1; possibly TRBD2 for D (6 bases). CDR1 and CDR2 (germline): SEHNR, FQNEAQ (reference sequence). CDR3 length: 16 amino acids. V was shortened by 5 bases and J by 7 bases, with 21 bases between the two germline ends. CDR3 region: CASSPPLGRGRNEQFF. CDR3 DNA: TGTGCCAGCAGCCCGCCTTTGGGGCGAGGGAGGAATGAGCAGTTCTTC.

Worth noting for this clone: Its ends do not fully match the called genes, so a read error is possible. CDR3 protein: CASTLDREGYGYTF. In DNA, the CDR3 is TGTGCCAGCACCTTGGACAGGGAGGGCTATGGCTACACCTTC. The chain links TRBV5-4 to TRBJ1-2; 8 nucleotides align to TRBD1. The CDR3 covers 14 residues. Germline V gene data show CDR1 as SGHNT and CDR2 as YYREEE (reference sequence). Supplemented by reference TRBV5-4 and TRBJ1-2, the full variable domain reads ETGVTQSPTHLIKTRGQQVTLRCSSQSGHNTVSWYQQALGQGPQFIFQYYREEENGRGNFPPRFSGLQFPNYSSELNVNALELDDSALYLCASTLDREGYGYTFGSGTRLTVV.

V and J are TRBV7-2 and TRBJ2-7; TRBD2 matches at 8 bases. The V gene end was trimmed by 3 bases and the J gene end by 4 bases; junction bases not matched to a gene: 8. Germline V gene data show CDR1 as SGHTA and CDR2 as FQGNSA. The CDR3 contains 15 residues. CDR3 in DNA: TGTGCCAGCAGCTTGACTAGCGTCTTCCTTTACGAGCAGTACTTC. Its protein product is CASSLTSVFLYEQYF.

The genes are TRBV2 and TRBJ1-1; D might be TRBD1 (5 bases). The germline V gene encodes CDR1 SNHLY and CDR2 FYNNEI. Trimming removed 5 bases at V and 1 base at J, with 8 bases between. This CDR3 region has 13 residues. DNA of the CDR3: TGTGCCAGCAGTTCCCAGGGGAACACTGAAGCTTTCTTT. This sequence encodes CASSSQGNTEAFF.

This chain joins TRBV18 and TRBJ1-2; unclear D gene. CDR1 is KGHSH and CDR2 is LQKENI in the germline V gene. Trimming pared 4 bases from V and 3 bases from J, leaving 9 bases between. The CDR3 consists of 13 residues. The chain's CDR3 is CASSQKGDYGYTF. CDR3 sequence (DNA): TGTGCCAGCTCACAGAAGGGAGACTATGGCTACACCTTC.

The chain couples TRBV21-1 to TRBJ1-1; TRBD1, as called in the table, went unchecked against the DNA. TRBV21-1 is a recognized pseudogene. The CDR3 runs to 14 residues. CDR3 region: CASSRQGEWTEAFF. The CDR3 nucleotides read TGTGCCAGCAGCAGACAGGGCGAGTGGACTGAAGCTTTCTTT.

CDR3 sequence: CASSPSRLKNTIYF. The CDR3 DNA sequence: TGTGCCAGCAGCCCGTCGAGACTAAAAAACACCATATATTTT. V gene TRBV7-2 combines with J gene TRBJ1-3, with D uncertain. Germline V gene sequence: CDR1 SGHTA, CDR2 FQGNSA. This CDR3 has 14 amino acids. With 5 bases removed from V and 6 bases from J, the gap between germline ends came to 14 bases.

This chain uses TRBV29-1 with TRBJ2-7, with D possibly being TRBD1 (5 bases). The length of the CDR3 is 14 residues. The ends were cut back, 4 bases at V and 2 bases at J, with 15 bases in the middle. The V gene's germline CDR1 is SQVTM and CDR2 ANQGSEA. CDR3 sequence reads: CSVAMDIIAYEQYF. The CDR3 DNA is TGCAGCGTTGCCATGGACATAATTGCCTACGAGCAGTACTTC.

The chain is built from TRBV14 and TRBJ1-2, with TRBD1 matching over 8 bases. CDR3 length: 14 amino acids. The V segment lost 4 bases and the J segment 5 bases; nucleotides outside the gene matches: 6. Germline V gene data show CDR1 as SGHDN and CDR2 as FVKESK. CDR3 sequence (DNA): TGTGCCAGCAGCCTCTTTGGACAGGGTTATGGCTACACCTTC. Translation: CASSLFGQGYGYTF. Full variable domain (remainder filled in from reference TRBV14 and TRBJ1-2): EAGVTQFPSHSVIEKGQTVTLRCDPISGHDNLYWYRRVMGKEIKFLLHFVKESKQDESGMPNNRFLAERTGGTYSTLKVQPAELEDSGVYFCASSLFGQGYGYTFGSGTRLTVV.